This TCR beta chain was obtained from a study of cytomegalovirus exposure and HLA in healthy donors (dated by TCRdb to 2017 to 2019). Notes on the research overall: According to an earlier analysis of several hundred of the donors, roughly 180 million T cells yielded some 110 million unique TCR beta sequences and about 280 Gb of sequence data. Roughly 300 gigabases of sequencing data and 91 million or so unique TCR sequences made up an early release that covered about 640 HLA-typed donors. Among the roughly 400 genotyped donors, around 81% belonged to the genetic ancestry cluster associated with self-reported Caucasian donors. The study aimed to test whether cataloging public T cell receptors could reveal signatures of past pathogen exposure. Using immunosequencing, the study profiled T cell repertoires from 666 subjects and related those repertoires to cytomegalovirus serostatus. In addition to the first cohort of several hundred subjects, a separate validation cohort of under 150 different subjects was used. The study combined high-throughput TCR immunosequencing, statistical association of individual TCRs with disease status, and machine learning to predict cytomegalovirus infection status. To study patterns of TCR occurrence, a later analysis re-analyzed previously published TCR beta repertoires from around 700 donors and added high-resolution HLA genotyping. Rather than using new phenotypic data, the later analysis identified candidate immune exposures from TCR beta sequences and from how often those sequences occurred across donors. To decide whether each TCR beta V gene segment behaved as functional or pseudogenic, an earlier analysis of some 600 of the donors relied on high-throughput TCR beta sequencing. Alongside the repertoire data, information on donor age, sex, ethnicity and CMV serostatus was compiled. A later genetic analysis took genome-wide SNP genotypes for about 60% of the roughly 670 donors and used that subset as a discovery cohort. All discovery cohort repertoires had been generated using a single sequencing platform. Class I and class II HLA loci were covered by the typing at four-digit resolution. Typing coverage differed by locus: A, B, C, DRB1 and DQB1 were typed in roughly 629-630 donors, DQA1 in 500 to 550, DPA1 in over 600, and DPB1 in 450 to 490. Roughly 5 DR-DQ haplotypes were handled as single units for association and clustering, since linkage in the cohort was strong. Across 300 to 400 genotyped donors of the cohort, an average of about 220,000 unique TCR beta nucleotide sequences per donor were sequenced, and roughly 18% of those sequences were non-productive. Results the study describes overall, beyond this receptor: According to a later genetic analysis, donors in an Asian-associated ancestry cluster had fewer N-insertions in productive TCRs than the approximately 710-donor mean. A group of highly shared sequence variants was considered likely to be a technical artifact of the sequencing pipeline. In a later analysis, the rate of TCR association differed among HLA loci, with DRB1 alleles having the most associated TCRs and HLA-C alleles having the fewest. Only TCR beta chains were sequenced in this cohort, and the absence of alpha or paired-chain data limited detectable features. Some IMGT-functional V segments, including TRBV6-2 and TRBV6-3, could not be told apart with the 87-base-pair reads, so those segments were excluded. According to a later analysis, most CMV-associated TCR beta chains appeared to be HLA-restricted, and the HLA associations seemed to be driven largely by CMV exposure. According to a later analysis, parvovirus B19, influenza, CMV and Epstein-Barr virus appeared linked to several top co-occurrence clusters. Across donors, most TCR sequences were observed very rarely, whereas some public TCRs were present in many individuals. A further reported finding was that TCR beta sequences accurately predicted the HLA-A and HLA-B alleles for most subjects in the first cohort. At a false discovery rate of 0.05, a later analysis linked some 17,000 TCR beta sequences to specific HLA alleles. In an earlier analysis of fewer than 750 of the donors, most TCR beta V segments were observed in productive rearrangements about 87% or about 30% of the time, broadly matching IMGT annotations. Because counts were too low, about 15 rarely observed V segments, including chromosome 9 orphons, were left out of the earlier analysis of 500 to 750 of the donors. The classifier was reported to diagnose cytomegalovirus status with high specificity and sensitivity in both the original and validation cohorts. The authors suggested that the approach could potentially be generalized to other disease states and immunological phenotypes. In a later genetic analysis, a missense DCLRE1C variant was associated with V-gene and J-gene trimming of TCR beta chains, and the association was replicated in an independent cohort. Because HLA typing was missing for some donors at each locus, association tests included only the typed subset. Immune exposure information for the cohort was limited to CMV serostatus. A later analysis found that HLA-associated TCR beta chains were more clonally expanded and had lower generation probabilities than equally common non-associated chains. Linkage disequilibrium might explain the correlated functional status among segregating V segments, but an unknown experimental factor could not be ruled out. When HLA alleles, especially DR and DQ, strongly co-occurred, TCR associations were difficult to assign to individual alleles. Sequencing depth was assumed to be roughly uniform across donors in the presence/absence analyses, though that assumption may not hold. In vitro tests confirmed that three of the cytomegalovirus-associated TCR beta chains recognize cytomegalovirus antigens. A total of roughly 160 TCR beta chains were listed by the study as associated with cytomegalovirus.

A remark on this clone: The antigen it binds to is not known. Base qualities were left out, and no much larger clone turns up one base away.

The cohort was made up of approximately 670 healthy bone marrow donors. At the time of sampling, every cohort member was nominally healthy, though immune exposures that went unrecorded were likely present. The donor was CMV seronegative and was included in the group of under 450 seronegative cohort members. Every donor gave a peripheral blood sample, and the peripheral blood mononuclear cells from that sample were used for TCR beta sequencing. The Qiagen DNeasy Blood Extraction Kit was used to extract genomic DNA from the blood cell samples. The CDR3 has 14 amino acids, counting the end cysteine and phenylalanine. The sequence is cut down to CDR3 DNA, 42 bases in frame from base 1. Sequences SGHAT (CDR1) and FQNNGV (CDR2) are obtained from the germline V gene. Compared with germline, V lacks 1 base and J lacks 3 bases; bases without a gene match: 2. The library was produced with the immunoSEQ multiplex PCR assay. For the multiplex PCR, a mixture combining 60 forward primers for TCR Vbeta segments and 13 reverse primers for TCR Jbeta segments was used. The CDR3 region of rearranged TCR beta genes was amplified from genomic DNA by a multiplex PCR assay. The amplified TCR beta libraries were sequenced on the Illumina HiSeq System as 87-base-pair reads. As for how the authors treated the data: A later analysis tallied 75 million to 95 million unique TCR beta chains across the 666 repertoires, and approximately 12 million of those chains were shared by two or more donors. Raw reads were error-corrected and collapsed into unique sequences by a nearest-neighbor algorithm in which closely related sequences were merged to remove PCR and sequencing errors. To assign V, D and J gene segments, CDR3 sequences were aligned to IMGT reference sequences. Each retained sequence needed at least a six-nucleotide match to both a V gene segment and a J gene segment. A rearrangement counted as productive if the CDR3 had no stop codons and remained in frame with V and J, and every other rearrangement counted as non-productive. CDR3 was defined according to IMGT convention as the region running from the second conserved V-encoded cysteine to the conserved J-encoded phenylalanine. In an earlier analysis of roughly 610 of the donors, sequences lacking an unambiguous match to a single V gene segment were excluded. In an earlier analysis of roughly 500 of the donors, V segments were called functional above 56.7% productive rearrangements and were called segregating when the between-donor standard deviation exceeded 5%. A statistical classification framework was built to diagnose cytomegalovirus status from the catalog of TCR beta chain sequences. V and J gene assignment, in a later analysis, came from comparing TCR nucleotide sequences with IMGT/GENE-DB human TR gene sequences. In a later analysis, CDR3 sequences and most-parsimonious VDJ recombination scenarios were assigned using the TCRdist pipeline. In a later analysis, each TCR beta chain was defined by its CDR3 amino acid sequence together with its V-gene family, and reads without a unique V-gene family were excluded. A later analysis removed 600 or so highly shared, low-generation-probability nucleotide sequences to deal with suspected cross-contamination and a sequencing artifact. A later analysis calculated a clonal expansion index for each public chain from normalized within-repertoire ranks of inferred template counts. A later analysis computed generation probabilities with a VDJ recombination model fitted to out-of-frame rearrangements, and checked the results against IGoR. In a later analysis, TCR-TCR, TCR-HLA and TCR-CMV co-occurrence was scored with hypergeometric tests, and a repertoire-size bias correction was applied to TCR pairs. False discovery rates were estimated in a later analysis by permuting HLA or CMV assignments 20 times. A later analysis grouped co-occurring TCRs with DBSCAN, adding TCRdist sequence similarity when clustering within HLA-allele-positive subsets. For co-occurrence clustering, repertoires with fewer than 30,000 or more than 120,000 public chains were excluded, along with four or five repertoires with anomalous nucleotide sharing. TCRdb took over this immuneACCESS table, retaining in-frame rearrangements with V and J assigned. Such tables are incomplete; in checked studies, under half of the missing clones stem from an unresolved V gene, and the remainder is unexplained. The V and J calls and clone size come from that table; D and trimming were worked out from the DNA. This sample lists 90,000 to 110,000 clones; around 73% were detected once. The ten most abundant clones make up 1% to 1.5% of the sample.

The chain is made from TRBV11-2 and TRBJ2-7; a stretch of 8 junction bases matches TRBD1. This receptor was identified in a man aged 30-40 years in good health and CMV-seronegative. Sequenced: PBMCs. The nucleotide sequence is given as TGTGCCAGCAGCTTAGGTACAGGGGGCTACGAGCAGTACTTC. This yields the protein CASSLGTGGYEQYF.